The clone carrying this T cell receptor (beta chain) was counted ten times or more. Its antigen is not known. This sample is part of a study of CD8 T cells in ankylosing spondylitis. TCRdb re-called the 5' RACE reads with MiXCR, one entry per CDR3 protein. Among about 540,000 distinct CDR3 sequences listed, 9.5% to 15% were seen once. Per germline, CDR1 DFQATT and CDR2 SNEGSKA (reference sequence). The CDR3 has 12 amino acids. V lost 6 bases, J lost 2 bases, and 11 bases lay in between. Whole-study results and caveats: Relatively rare in peripheral blood, disease-linked clones were also CD8+. A motif of seven or eight highly homologous TCR beta variants was seen as apparently characteristic of ankylosing spondylitis blood.

The clonotype comes from a male donor with ankylosing spondylitis. The chain recombines TRBV20-1 with TRBJ2-7, with D maybe TRBD1 (6 bases). Sequencing was carried out using blood, either unsorted or a sorted T cell fraction (not recorded which). CDR3 nucleotide sequence: TGCAGTGCAGGACAGTCTACCTACGAGCAGTACTTC. It is translated as CSAGQSTYEQYF.